This T cell receptor (beta chain) was retrieved from a study of blood T cell repertoires in COVID-19. Study-wide background: From T cells, B-cell-depleted T cells, or PBMCs came the material, which was cDNA or gDNA.

This clone was counted a single time. Cohorts were assigned according to the clinical history that participants reported. Recovery among Cohort 3 donors was established by two negative PCRs, clearance, or symptom resolution. There are 15 residues in the CDR3. J lost 4 bases, V lost 5 bases, and 8 bases had no gene match. Germline V CDR1 and CDR2: SGHTA, FQGNSA. Authors' data handling: Reference gene primer amplification gave nucleated cell count estimates. TCRdb's copy holds only in-frame clones and misses some; the assay was immunoSEQ multiplex PCR. D and trimming come from the DNA, and the V and J calls and clone size come from that table. The sample lists about 300,000 clones; 80% to 90% were seen once.

The chain is built from TRBV7-2 and TRBJ1-5; 7 nucleotides line up with TRBD1. Sequencing was performed on PBMCs or T cells enriched from blood (not recorded which). The clonotype was recovered from a man aged 25 to 45 who had recovered from COVID-19. The CDR3: CASSPSTGVNQPQHF. The CDR3 DNA is TGTGCCAGCAGCCCCTCCACAGGGGTTAATCAGCCCCAGCATTTT.